The 20 T cell receptor beta chains presented below share a single source sample, sequenced in a study of OX40 agonist ivuxolimab in advanced cancers. Sequenced by immunoSEQ multiplex PCR; TCRdb stores in-frame clones only, minus some. The data show about 33,000 clones, 74% seen once. Source: CD4+ or CD8+ T cells sorted from blood, taken in a trial of the OX40 agonist ivuxolimab. These receptor sequences come from an adult with an advanced solid tumor such as melanoma, head and neck, liver or kidney cancer.

This chain connects TRBV29-1 to TRBJ1-5, with 8 positions matching TRBD1. Trimming cost V 6 bases and J 5 bases; bases outside gene matches: 6. Germline values: CDR1 SQVTM, CDR2 ANQGSEA. CDR3 size: 13 residues. The DNA of the CDR3 is TGCAGCGTGGCGGCGACAGGGGATCAGCCCCAGCATTTT. The encoded protein is CSVAATGDQPQHF.

This chain joins TRBV19 and TRBJ1-1, with D tentatively TRBD1 (6 bases). The length of the CDR3 is 14 residues. Germline V CDR1 and CDR2: LNHDA, SQIVND (reference sequence). The V end lost 7 bases, the J end lost 1 base, and 13 bases lay between the germline ends. The CDR3 coding sequence is TGTGCCAGTAATCTACAGGGCGCGAACACTGAAGCTTTCTTT. Residues: CASNLQGANTEAFF.

The chain uses TRBV6-4 and TRBJ1-1; TRBD1 agrees at 9 bases. The CDR3 loop spans 14 amino acids. Trimming took 7 bases from V and 3 from J; bases not matched to a gene: 6. Germline-derived CDR1 and CDR2 are MRHNA and SNTAGT. CDR3 sequence: CASTRDREHTEAFF. CDR3 DNA sequence: TGTGCCAGCACCCGGGACAGGGAACACACTGAAGCTTTCTTT.

The chain recombines TRBV18 with TRBJ1-4, with 7 nucleotides matching TRBD1. Germline values: CDR1 KGHSH, CDR2 LQKENI. The CDR3 runs to 12 residues. J lost 10 bases, V lost 3 bases, and 2 bases had no gene match. The CDR3 sequence: CASSPQGGKLFF. CDR3 bases: TGTGCCAGCTCACCGCAGGGGGGAAAACTGTTTTTT. Based on the CDR3 plus reference TRBV18 and TRBJ1-4, the full variable domain is NAGVMQNPRHLVRRRGQEARLRCSPMKGHSHVYWYRQLPEEGLKFMVYLQKENIIDESGMPKERFSAEFPKEGPSILRIQQVVRGDSAAYFCASSPQGGKLFFGSGTQLSVL.

The chain employs TRBV5-1 and TRBJ1-2, with D unclear. Germline CDR1 and CDR2: SGHRS and YFSETQ. This CDR3 is built from 14 residues. Between the trimmed V and J ends, which lost 3 bases and 2 bases, there was a span of 11 bases. The CDR3 loop is CASSSTGRNYGYTF. In DNA, the CDR3 is TGCGCCAGCAGCTCGACCGGGAGGAACTATGGCTACACCTTC. Full variable domain (outside the CDR3, taken from reference TRBV5-1 and TRBJ1-2): KAGVTQTPRYLIKTRGQQVTLSCSPISGHRSVSWYQQTPGQGLQFLFEYFSETQRNKGNFPGRFSGRQFSNSRSEMNVSTLELGDSALYLCASSSTGRNYGYTFGSGTRLTVV.

The chain uses TRBV4-1 and TRBJ1-1; possibly TRBD1 for D (5 bases). Germline V gene lookup returns CDR1 MGHRA and CDR2 YSYEKL. The ends were cut back, 4 bases at V and 2 bases at J, with 14 bases in the middle. The length of the CDR3 is 15 residues. This chain's CDR3 is CASSPGHSYNTEAFF. The CDR3 DNA follows: TGCGCCAGCAGCCCCGGACACTCCTATAACACTGAAGCTTTCTTT.

This clone was picked up many times. The DNA of the CDR3 is TGTGCCAGCAGTTCAGGGACTAGCGGGGGGCCCTTCTACGAGCAGTACTTC. Translation: CASSSGTSGGPFYEQYF. The rearrangement links TRBV28 to TRBJ2-7; 15 nucleotides agree with TRBD2. The V and J ends lost 4 bases and 3 bases, in that order; junction bases with no gene match: 7. The V gene's germline CDR1 is MDHEN and CDR2 SYDVKM. There are 17 residues in the CDR3.

In this sample, this clone turned up once. The rearrangement links TRBV9 to TRBJ1-6, with D possibly being TRBD1 (5 bases). The CDR3 covers 15 residues. Germline assignment: CDR1 SGDLS and CDR2 YYNGEE. V lost 0 bases to trimming and J lost 9 bases, with 13 bases between them. The CDR3 reads CASSVDQGRASPLHF. Written as DNA, the CDR3 is TGTGCCAGCAGCGTAGATCAGGGTCGTGCTTCACCCCTCCACTTT. Based on the CDR3 plus reference TRBV9 and TRBJ1-6, the full variable domain is DSGVTQTPKHLITATGQRVTLRCSPRSGDLSVYWYQQSLDQGLQFLIQYYNGEERAKGNILERFSAQQFPDLHSELNLSSLELGDSALYFCASSVDQGRASPLHFGNGTRLTVT.

The chain links TRBV5-1 to TRBJ2-1, with TRBD1 matching 9 bases. CDR1 and CDR2 (germline): SGHRS, YFSETQ. The CDR3 covers 15 residues. J lost 3 bases, V lost 0 bases, and 1 base had no gene match. The CDR3 loop reads CASSLAGQGYNEQFF. DNA of the CDR3: TGCGCCAGCAGCTTGGCGGGACAGGGCTACAATGAGCAGTTCTTC.

The chain has TRBV19 and TRBJ1-5; no definite D call. The V end lost 5 bases, the J end lost 2 bases, and 7 bases lay between the germline ends. The CDR3 has 13 residues. Germline V gene lookup returns CDR1 LNHDA and CDR2 SQIVND (reference sequence). The CDR3 DNA reads TGTGCCAGTAGTCTCACCCGCAATCAGCCCCAGCATTTT. Translating gives CASSLTRNQPQHF.

In this sample, this clone turned up once. The rearrangement links TRBV7-2 to TRBJ2-5; 10 nucleotides line up with TRBD1. V lost 1 base, J lost 14 bases, and 4 bases stayed unmatched. The CDR3 spans 12 residues. Looked up from germline, CDR1 is SGHTA and CDR2 is FQGNSA. CDR3 protein: CASSLGTGGAYF. The CDR3 coding sequence is TGTGCCAGCAGCTTAGGGACAGGGGGGGCCTACTTC.

This chain links TRBV6-6 with TRBJ2-5; D ambiguous. This CDR3 is 11 amino acids long. Germline CDR1 reads MNHNY; CDR2 reads SVGAGI (reference sequence). V was trimmed by 6 bases and J by 3 bases, leaving 5 bases between them. The CDR3 DNA reads TGTGCCAGCAGAACAAAAGAGACCCAGTACTTC. Its translation: CASRTKETQYF.

The CDR3 here is CASRPGTGRTDTQYF. CDR3 DNA sequence: TGTGCCAGCAGGCCCGGGACAGGAAGGACAGATACGCAGTATTTT. The chain employs TRBV2 and TRBJ2-3; TRBD1 aligns across 8 bases. CDR3 length: 15 amino acids. Germline trimming cut 6 bases from V and 3 bases from J; bases unmatched to any gene: 8. Germline loops: CDR1 SNHLY, CDR2 FYNNEI.

The J gene is TRBJ2-7, the V gene TRBV5-4, with 7 bases that match TRBD2. V dropped 5 bases and J dropped 1; count of bases not matched to a gene: 3. The germline gives CDR1 SGHNT, CDR2 YYREEE (reference sequence). This CDR3 contains 13 residues. The CDR3 region has the DNA TGTGCCAGCAGGTCAGCGGGGTCCTACGAGCAGTACTTC. It codes for CASRSAGSYEQYF.

By share, this clone ranks as medium-sized (0.01 to 0.1%). This sample also contains other DNA sequences that code for the same CDR3. The chain combines TRBV5-4 with TRBJ1-2, with 8 bases matching TRBD1. This CDR3 region has 13 residues. The V segment lost 0 bases and the J segment 8 bases; nucleotides outside the gene matches: 3. CDR1 SGHNT and CDR2 YYREEE come from the germline V gene (reference sequence). Here the CDR3 reads CASSLDRGRGYTF. The CDR3 nucleotides read TGTGCCAGCAGCTTGGACAGGGGGAGGGGCTACACCTTC.

This clone was detected a few times. The chain links TRBV4-1 to TRBJ2-1; D ambiguous. Trimming stripped 3 bases from V and 4 bases from J, with 16 bases between. The CDR3 length is 16 residues. The V gene's germline CDR1 is MGHRA and CDR2 YSYEKL. The DNA of the CDR3 is TGCGCCAGCAGCCAGAACTGGTTGGTACAGTACAATGAGCAGTTCTTC. Its translation: CASSQNWLVQYNEQFF.

V gene TRBV7-9 combines with J gene TRBJ1-6, with D perhaps matching TRBD1 (6 bases). Germline V CDR1 and CDR2: SEHNR, FQNEAQ (reference sequence). V lost 1 base and J 8 bases, leaving 12 bases between the germline ends. This CDR3 is built from 15 residues. DNA for the CDR3: TGTGCCAGCAGCTTAGAGGGGGGGCGGGATTCACCCCTCCACTTT. It codes for CASSLEGGRDSPLHF.

This clone occurred many times. The J gene is TRBJ2-1, the V gene TRBV27, with 9 bases identical to TRBD1. CDR3 length: 15 amino acids. V gave up 6 bases and J gave up 3 bases; unmatched junction bases: 6. Germline loops: CDR1 MNHEY, CDR2 SMNVEV (reference sequence). The CDR3 region has the DNA TGTGCCAGCAGAATGACAGGGGGAGGCTACAATGAGCAGTTCTTC. Translation: CASRMTGGGYNEQFF.

This clone was counted only a few times. The CDR3 region is CAISYTGRGYTF. CDR3 nucleotides: TGTGCCATCAGCTATACGGGGCGTGGCTACACCTTC. The chain joins TRBV10-3 to TRBJ1-2, with D possibly TRBD1 on 5 matching bases. Germline CDR1 reads ENHRY; CDR2 reads SYGVKD. V was pared by 6 bases and J by 7 bases, with 12 bases between. CDR3 length: 12 amino acids.

Written as DNA, the CDR3 is TGCGCCAGCAGCGGGTCGGTTCGAGAGACCCAGTACTTC. Amino acid sequence: CASSGSVRETQYF. The chain uses TRBV5-1 and TRBJ2-5; D ambiguous. Germline loops: CDR1 SGHRS, CDR2 YFSETQ. Trimming cost V 4 bases and J 4 bases, with 11 bases left between them. This CDR3 is built from 13 residues. Drawing the rest from reference TRBV5-1 and TRBJ2-5, the complete variable domain is KAGVTQTPRYLIKTRGQQVTLSCSPISGHRSVSWYQQTPGQGLQFLFEYFSETQRNKGNFPGRFSGRQFSNSRSEMNVSTLELGDSALYLCASSGSVRETQYFGPGTRLLVL.